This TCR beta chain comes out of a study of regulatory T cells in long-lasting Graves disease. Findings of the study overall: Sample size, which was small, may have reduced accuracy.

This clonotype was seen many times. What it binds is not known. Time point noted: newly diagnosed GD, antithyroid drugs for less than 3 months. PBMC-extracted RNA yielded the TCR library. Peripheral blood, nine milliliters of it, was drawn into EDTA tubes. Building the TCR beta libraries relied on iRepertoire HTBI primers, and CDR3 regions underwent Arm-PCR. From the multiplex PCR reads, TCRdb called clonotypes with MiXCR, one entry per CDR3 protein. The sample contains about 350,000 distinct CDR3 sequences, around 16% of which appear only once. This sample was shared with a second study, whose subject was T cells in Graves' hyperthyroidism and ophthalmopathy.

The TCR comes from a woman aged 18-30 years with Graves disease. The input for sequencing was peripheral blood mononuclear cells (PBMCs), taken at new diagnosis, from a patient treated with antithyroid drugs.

The CDR3 DNA sequence: TGTGCCAGCTTATCCCTGGGGGGAGCTGAGCAGTTCTTC. Amino acids: CASLSLGGAEQFF. The rearrangement uses TRBV18 and TRBJ2-1; D perhaps matches TRBD2 (6 bases). CDR1 and CDR2 from the germline V gene are KGHSH and LQKENI. The CDR3 length is 13 residues. The ends were cut back, 7 bases at V and 9 bases at J, with 16 bases in the middle.